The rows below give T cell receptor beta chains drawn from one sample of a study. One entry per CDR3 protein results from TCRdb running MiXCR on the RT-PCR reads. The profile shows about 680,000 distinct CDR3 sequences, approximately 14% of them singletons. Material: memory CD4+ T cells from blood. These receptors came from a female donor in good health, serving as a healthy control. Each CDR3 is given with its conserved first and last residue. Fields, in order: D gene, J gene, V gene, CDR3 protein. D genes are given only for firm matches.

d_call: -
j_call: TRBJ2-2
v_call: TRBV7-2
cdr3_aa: CASSLLSSTGELFF

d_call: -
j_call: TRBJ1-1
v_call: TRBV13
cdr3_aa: CASSLDHRRDTEAFF

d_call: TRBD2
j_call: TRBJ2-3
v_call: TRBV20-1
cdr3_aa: CSASGLAVSTDTQYF

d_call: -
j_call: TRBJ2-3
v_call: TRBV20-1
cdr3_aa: CSVSDGGTLADTQYF

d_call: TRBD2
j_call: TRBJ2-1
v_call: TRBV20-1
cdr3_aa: CSARGAGTSGRPPFF

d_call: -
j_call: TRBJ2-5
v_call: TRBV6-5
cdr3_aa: CASSYSRSQETQYF

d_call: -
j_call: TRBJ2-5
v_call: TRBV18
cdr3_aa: CASSRDPYGETQYF

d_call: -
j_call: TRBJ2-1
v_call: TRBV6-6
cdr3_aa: CASSYALAAGEQFF

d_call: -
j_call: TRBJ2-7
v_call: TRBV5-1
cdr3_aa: CASSEGRESYEQYF

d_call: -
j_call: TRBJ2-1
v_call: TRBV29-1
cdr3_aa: CSVQGRLSLGNEQFF

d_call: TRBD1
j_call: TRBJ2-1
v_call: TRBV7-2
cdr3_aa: CASSLVAGGRNEQFF

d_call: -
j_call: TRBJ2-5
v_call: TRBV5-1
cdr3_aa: CASTPWRGQPYQETQYF

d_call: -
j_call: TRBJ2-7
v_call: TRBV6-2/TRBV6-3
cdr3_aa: CASSRPGYEQYF

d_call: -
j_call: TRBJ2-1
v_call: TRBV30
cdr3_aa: CAWSGGPFGQFF

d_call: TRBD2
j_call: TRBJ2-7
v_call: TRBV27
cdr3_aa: CASSLGSGGLSSYEQYF

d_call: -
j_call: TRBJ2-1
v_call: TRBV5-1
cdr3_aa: CASSLPRGYNEQFF

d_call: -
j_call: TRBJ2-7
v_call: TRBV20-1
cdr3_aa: CSVPTGRIPYEQYF

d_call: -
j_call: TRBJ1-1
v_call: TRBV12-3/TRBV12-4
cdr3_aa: CASSLEAGMNTEAFF

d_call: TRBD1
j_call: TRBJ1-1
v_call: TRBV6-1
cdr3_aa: CASREGQTNTEAFF

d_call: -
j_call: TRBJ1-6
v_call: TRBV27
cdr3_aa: CASMFSAYNSPLHF

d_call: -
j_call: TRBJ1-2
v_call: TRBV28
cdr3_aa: CASLNRANYGYTF

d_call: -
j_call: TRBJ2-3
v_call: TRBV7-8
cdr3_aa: CASSLGPGPQYF

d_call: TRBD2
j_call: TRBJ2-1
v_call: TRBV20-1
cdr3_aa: CSARGTSGRYNEQFF

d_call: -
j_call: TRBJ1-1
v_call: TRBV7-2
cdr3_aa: CASSLVYGTEAFF

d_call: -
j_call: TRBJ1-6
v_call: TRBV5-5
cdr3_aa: CASLRTGNSPLHF

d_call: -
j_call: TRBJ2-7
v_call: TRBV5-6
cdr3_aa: CASSRRQSYEQYF

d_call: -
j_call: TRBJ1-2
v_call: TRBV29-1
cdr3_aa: CSVEEKGFYGYTF

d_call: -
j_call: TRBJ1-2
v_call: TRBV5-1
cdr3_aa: CASSSELNYGYTF

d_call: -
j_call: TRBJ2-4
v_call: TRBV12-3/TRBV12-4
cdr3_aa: CASSRGGNADIQYF

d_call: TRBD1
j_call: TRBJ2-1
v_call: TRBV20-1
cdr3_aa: CSARAAGGSYNEQFF

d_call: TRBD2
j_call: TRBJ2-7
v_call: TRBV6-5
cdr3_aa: CASSYSGLAGGFYEQYF

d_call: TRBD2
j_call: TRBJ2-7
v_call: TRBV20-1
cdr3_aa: CSARDQERGPSYEQYF

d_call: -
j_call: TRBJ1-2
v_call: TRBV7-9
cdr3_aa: CASSLFAGDYGYTF

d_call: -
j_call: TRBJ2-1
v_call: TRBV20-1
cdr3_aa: CSARDRVGLLEQFF

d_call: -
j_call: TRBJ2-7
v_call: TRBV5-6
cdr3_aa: CASSLAGRVDEQYF

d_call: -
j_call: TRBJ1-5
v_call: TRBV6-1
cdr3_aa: CASSGQGLLAQHF

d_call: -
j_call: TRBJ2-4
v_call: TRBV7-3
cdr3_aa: CASSSQPGRENIQYF

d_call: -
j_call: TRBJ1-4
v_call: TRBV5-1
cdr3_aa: CASSLNLGEKLFF

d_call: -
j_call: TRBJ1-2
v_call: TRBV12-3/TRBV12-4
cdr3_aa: CASSLGKDYSYTF

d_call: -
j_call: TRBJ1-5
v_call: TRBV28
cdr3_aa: CASSLLGVVDQPQHF

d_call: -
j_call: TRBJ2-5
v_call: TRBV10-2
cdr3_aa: CASKPDQWETQYF

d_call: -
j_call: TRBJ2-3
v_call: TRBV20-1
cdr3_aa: CSATTPGDRTDTQYF

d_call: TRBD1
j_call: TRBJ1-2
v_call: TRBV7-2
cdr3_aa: CASSLTDRDRGLINYGYTF

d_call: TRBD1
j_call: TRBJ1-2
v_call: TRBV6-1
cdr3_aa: CASSEAGGQAYGYTF

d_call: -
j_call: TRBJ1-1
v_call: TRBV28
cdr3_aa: CASSPHLGLGNTEAFF

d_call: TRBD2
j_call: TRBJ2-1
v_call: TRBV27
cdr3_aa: CASSLRGGVYNEQFF

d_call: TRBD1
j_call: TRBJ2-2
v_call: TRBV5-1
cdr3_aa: CASSQTGLGTGELFF

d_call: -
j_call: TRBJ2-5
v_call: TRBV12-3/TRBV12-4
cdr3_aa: CASSLGTAMGETQYF

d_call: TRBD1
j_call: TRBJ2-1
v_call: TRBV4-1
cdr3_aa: CASSQVGQGNVEQFF

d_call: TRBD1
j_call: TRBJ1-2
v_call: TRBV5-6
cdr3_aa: CASSSLDRVGGYTF

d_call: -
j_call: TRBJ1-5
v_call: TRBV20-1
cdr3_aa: CSAESTGRNQPQHF

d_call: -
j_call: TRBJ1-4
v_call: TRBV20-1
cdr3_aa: CSAGHQGNEKLFF

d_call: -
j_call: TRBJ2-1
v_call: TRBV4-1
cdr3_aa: CASSQGLARGGSYNEQFF